A selection of T cell receptor beta chains follows, all from one sample in a study of blood T cell repertoires in COVID-19. Repertoires were generated with immunoSEQ multiplex PCR, while TCRdb's copy carries only in-frame clones and drops some. Here the sample spans about 430,000 clones, approximately 91% being singletons. The sequenced sample was PBMCs or T cells enriched from blood (not recorded which). These receptors all come from a woman between 18 and 29 years old who had been exposed to COVID-19. The CDR3 runs from the conserved cysteine through the conserved F or W. Fields, in order: CDR3 DNA, CDR3 protein, V gene, D gene, J gene, clone size. The D gene is left open where the match is weak. The size entry is marked missing in some rows and otherwise reads once, few, many or a size class.

CDR3nt: TGTGCCAGCAGCTTAGATAGGACAGGGGGCTCCTACGAGCAGTACTTC
CDR3aa: CASSLDRTGGSYEQYF
v_gene: TRBV5-6
d_gene: TRBD1
j_gene: TRBJ2-7
abundance: NA

CDR3nt: TGTGCCAGTACCAAAAGGCTTGACCGGGGAGCATGGTATGGCTACACCTTC
CDR3aa: CASTKRLDRGAWYGYTF
v_gene: TRBV19
d_gene: NA
j_gene: TRBJ1-2
abundance: once

CDR3nt: TGTGCCAGCAGTGACCCAGGGGGCTCCTACGAGCAGTACTTC
CDR3aa: CASSDPGGSYEQYF
v_gene: TRBV2
d_gene: TRBD1
j_gene: TRBJ2-7
abundance: NA

CDR3nt: TGTGCCAGCAGCTTCCGGGACAGAAAGAACACTGAAGCTTTCTTT
CDR3aa: CASSFRDRKNTEAFF
v_gene: TRBV13
d_gene: TRBD1
j_gene: TRBJ1-1
abundance: once

CDR3nt: TGTGCCAGCAGCTTGGGGGCAGGGGGCTCTTTAGAGACCCAGTACTTC
CDR3aa: CASSLGAGGSLETQYF
v_gene: TRBV5-4
d_gene: TRBD1
j_gene: TRBJ2-5
abundance: NA

CDR3nt: TGTGCCAGCAGTCCCCGGGACAGGGAGATAGGCTACACCTTC
CDR3aa: CASSPRDREIGYTF
v_gene: TRBV6-5
d_gene: TRBD1
j_gene: TRBJ1-2
abundance: NA

CDR3nt: TGTGCCAGCAGTTACTCGATCTGGGGAGTAAACACTGAAGCTTTCTTT
CDR3aa: CASSYSIWGVNTEAFF
v_gene: TRBV6-5
d_gene: NA
j_gene: TRBJ1-1
abundance: NA

CDR3nt: TGTGCCAGCAGTTTAACTCTAGCGGGGGGGAATGAGCAGTTCTTC
CDR3aa: CASSLTLAGGNEQFF
v_gene: TRBV27
d_gene: TRBD2
j_gene: TRBJ2-1
abundance: NA

CDR3nt: TGTGCCAGCAGCTTAGGGGCGGGAGGATCCCCCAATGAGCAGTTCTTC
CDR3aa: CASSLGAGGSPNEQFF
v_gene: TRBV7-8
d_gene: TRBD2
j_gene: TRBJ2-1
abundance: NA

CDR3nt: TGTGCCAGCAGCCAAGCAGGTAGAATGGATACGCAGTATTTT
CDR3aa: CASSQAGRMDTQYF
v_gene: TRBV13
d_gene: NA
j_gene: TRBJ2-3
abundance: NA

CDR3nt: TGTGCCAGCAGCTTAGGCCTACAGGGCCACGAGCAGTACTTC
CDR3aa: CASSLGLQGHEQYF
v_gene: TRBV7-9
d_gene: NA
j_gene: TRBJ2-7
abundance: NA

CDR3nt: TGTGCCAGCAGTCCTGGGACTAGGGGGTACGAGCAGTACTTC
CDR3aa: CASSPGTRGYEQYF
v_gene: TRBV27
d_gene: TRBD2
j_gene: TRBJ2-7
abundance: NA

CDR3nt: TGTGCCAGCAGTCCCCCAGGGGTCAATGAGCAGTTCTTC
CDR3aa: CASSPPGVNEQFF
v_gene: TRBV6-6
d_gene: NA
j_gene: TRBJ2-1
abundance: NA

CDR3nt: TGTGCCAGCAGCCCCGGGACTGGGTGGTCCCCTAGCACAGATACGCAGTATTTT
CDR3aa: CASSPGTGWSPSTDTQYF
v_gene: TRBV7-9
d_gene: NA
j_gene: TRBJ2-3
abundance: NA

CDR3nt: TGTGCCAGCAGCTTGGGTGACAGGGGGCTGGTCACTGAAGCTTTCTTT
CDR3aa: CASSLGDRGLVTEAFF
v_gene: TRBV5-8
d_gene: TRBD1
j_gene: TRBJ1-1
abundance: NA

CDR3nt: TGTGCAAGCCGAGCTTATGGTACGGCAGGGTATTCACCCCTCCACTTT
CDR3aa: CASRAYGTAGYSPLHF
v_gene: TRBV12-2
d_gene: NA
j_gene: TRBJ1-6
abundance: NA

CDR3nt: TGTGCCAGCTCACTGGCGGGGTTTGGGCAGAGCGAGCAGTACTTC
CDR3aa: CASSLAGFGQSEQYF
v_gene: TRBV25-1
d_gene: NA
j_gene: TRBJ2-7
abundance: NA

CDR3nt: TGTGCCACCAGTGAGGGGGGACTTGGTTACGAGCAGTACTTC
CDR3aa: CATSEGGLGYEQYF
v_gene: TRBV24-1
d_gene: NA
j_gene: TRBJ2-7
abundance: NA

CDR3nt: TGTGCCAGCAGCAGGGGCACCGGGGAGCTGTTTTTT
CDR3aa: CASSRGTGELFF
v_gene: TRBV12-3/TRBV12-4
d_gene: NA
j_gene: TRBJ2-2
abundance: NA

CDR3nt: TGTGCCAGCAGCTTAGATTTAGATTCACCCCTCCACTTT
CDR3aa: CASSLDLDSPLHF
v_gene: TRBV7-7
d_gene: NA
j_gene: TRBJ1-6
abundance: NA

CDR3nt: TGTGCCAGCAGTTATTCGTCGTCCTACGAGCAGTACTTC
CDR3aa: CASSYSSSYEQYF
v_gene: TRBV6-2/TRBV6-3
d_gene: NA
j_gene: TRBJ2-7
abundance: NA

CDR3nt: TGTGCCAGCAGCCCTCGAGCGGGGACCTCCTACGAGCAGTACTTC
CDR3aa: CASSPRAGTSYEQYF
v_gene: TRBV4-2
d_gene: TRBD2
j_gene: TRBJ2-7
abundance: few

CDR3nt: TGTGCCAGCATGCTGACCGGACTAGCGGGAGGGTCCAATGAGCAGTTCTTC
CDR3aa: CASMLTGLAGGSNEQFF
v_gene: TRBV2
d_gene: TRBD2
j_gene: TRBJ2-1
abundance: NA

CDR3nt: TGTGCCAGCAGCCAAGGACTAGGGCAGTTCACAGATACGCAGTATTTT
CDR3aa: CASSQGLGQFTDTQYF
v_gene: TRBV3-1/TRBV3-2
d_gene: NA
j_gene: TRBJ2-3
abundance: NA

CDR3nt: TGTGCCAGCAGCCAAGAGGCGGGGGGGCAACGCTTGCTAGCCAAAAACATTCAGTACTTC
CDR3aa: CASSQEAGGQRLLAKNIQYF
v_gene: TRBV4-2
d_gene: TRBD2
j_gene: TRBJ2-4
abundance: NA

CDR3nt: TGTGCCAGCAGCCCCAACGGACTAGTGAACACAGATACGCAGTATTTT
CDR3aa: CASSPNGLVNTDTQYF
v_gene: TRBV3-1/TRBV3-2
d_gene: TRBD2
j_gene: TRBJ2-3
abundance: NA

CDR3nt: TGTGCCAGCAGCGCAGGGCGGTTGAGTGGCTACACCTTC
CDR3aa: CASSAGRLSGYTF
v_gene: TRBV12-3/TRBV12-4
d_gene: NA
j_gene: TRBJ1-2
abundance: NA

CDR3nt: TGCGCCAGCAGCTTGGGACAGGGGGCCATGGGCACAGATACGCAGTATTTT
CDR3aa: CASSLGQGAMGTDTQYF
v_gene: TRBV5-1
d_gene: TRBD1
j_gene: TRBJ2-3
abundance: NA

CDR3nt: TGTGCCAGCAGCCAGGGACAGCCCTACGAGCAGTACTTC
CDR3aa: CASSQGQPYEQYF
v_gene: TRBV3-1/TRBV3-2
d_gene: TRBD1
j_gene: TRBJ2-7
abundance: NA